The T cell receptor beta chain under discussion was sequenced for a study of PD-1 blockade in classical Hodgkin lymphoma. The method was immunoSEQ multiplex PCR; TCRdb's version includes in-frame clones alone and lacks a portion of them. This sample has 24,000 or so clones, with over 65% found just once. Details on this clone: Its cognate antigen is unknown.

The CDR3 has 14 residues. Deletions cut 8 bases from V and 0 bases from J, with 13 bases between. The germline gives CDR1 SNHLY, CDR2 FYNNEI. Each and every patient relapsed after autologous stem cell transplantation, and patients got differing brentuximab vedotin exposure. Patients showed best responses of complete response, partial response or progressive disease. Broader study findings: Newly diagnosed patients were said to have less baseline TCR diversity than healthy donors did. The diversity seen at baseline in complete responders resembled that of newly diagnosed patients. Repertoire differences lack defined causes, possibly disease activity or prior therapy.

Sample: peripheral blood mononuclear cells (PBMCs), taken before the second cycle of nivolumab. This TCR derives from a human donor with classical Hodgkin lymphoma. V gene TRBV2 combines with J gene TRBJ1-2, with D uncertain. The CDR3 loop is CASLPTVPNYGYTF. Here the CDR3 DNA reads TGTGCCAGCCTCCCGACCGTCCCTAACTATGGCTACACCTTC.